Listed below are T cell receptor beta chains from one sample, sequenced in a study of vaccination effects on CD4 cells after COVID-19. Data came from immunoSEQ multiplex PCR; TCRdb stores just in-frame clones and leaves some out. The data show more than 35,000 clones, with roughly 70% seen just once and under 40% held by the top ten. These TCRs are of unknown antigen specificity. Source: CD4+ T cells from PBMCs cultured with a peptide pool, taken before COVID-19 vaccination. The origin of the receptors is a human donor who had a prior SARS-CoV-2 infection. CDR3s include the opening cysteine and the closing phenylalanine or tryptophan. A D gene is named only where the DNA matches it firmly. Rows give clone size only sometimes, using once, few, many, or a class for an expanded clone.

len	v_gene	d_gene	abundance	j_gene	CDR3nt	CDR3aa
14	TRBV4-1	NA	NA	TRBJ1-6	TGCGCCAGCAGCCAAGAAATCAATAGCTCACCCCTCCACTTT	CASSQEINSSPLHF
12	TRBV30	NA	NA	TRBJ2-7	TGCGTGGCGGGACAGTTCTCCTACGAGCAGTACTTC	CVAGQFSYEQYF
14	TRBV6-5	NA	NA	TRBJ2-7	TGTGCCAGCAAAAGGGCACTAGATGGATACGAGCAGTACTTC	CASKRALDGYEQYF
15	TRBV6-5	TRBD1	NA	TRBJ2-5	TGTGCCAGCAGTTACTTTAAGGGGGCTGGGGAGACCCAGTACTTC	CASSYFKGAGETQYF
12	TRBV12-3/TRBV12-4	NA	NA	TRBJ1-1	TGTGCCAGCAGTTTACAGGAAACTGAAGCTTTCTTT	CASSLQETEAFF
15	TRBV28	TRBD2	few	TRBJ2-1	TGTGCCAGCAGTCTACTAGCGGGGGGCCACCCTGAGCAGTTCTTC	CASSLLAGGHPEQFF
13	TRBV12-5	NA	NA	TRBJ2-5	TGTGCTAGTGGTTTAGTACACCAAGAGACCCAGTACTTC	CASGLVHQETQYF
17	TRBV4-2	NA	once	TRBJ2-2	TGTGCCAGCAGCCAAGAGTCCGGGAACAGGAACACCGGGGAGCTGTTTTTT	CASSQESGNRNTGELFF
12	TRBV7-3	NA	NA	TRBJ2-1	TGTGCCAGCAGCTTACAGGAAGGACGGCAGTTCTTC	CASSLQEGRQFF
17	TRBV6-1	TRBD2	NA	TRBJ2-3	TGTGCCAGCAGTGAAAAGAGCCTTTGGGAGGGGACAGATACGCAGTATTTT	CASSEKSLWEGTDTQYF
15	TRBV5-1	NA	NA	TRBJ2-7	TGCGCCAGCAGCTTGGGGGATGGGTGGACCTACGAGCAGTACTTC	CASSLGDGWTYEQYF
14	TRBV18	NA	NA	TRBJ2-7	TGTGCCAGCTCACCCTCACAGAGCTCCTACGAGCAGTACTTC	CASSPSQSSYEQYF
18	TRBV14	NA	NA	TRBJ1-1	TGTGCCAGCAGCCAAACCCGCAGACAGACCAGTATGAACACTGAAGCTTTCTTT	CASSQTRRQTSMNTEAFF
17	TRBV9	NA	NA	TRBJ2-1	TGTGCCAGCAGCGCCGACCCACGGGGGCCCTCCTACAATGAGCAGTTCTTC	CASSADPRGPSYNEQFF
13	TRBV30	NA	NA	TRBJ1-5	TGTGCCTGGAGCGATTATAGCAATCAGCCCCAGCATTTT	CAWSDYSNQPQHF
18	TRBV6-6	NA	NA	TRBJ2-7	TGTGCCAGCAGTCCTACTAACTACGGACAGTACTTAGTCTACGAGCAGTACTTC	CASSPTNYGQYLVYEQYF
17	TRBV4-3	NA	once	TRBJ2-7	TGCGCCAGCAGCCAGAACAACCGGACACATGGGAACTACGAGCAGTACTTC	CASSQNNRTHGNYEQYF
12	TRBV2	NA	few	TRBJ2-1	TGTGCCAGCAAGTTTAGTGGCAATGAGCAGTTCTTC	CASKFSGNEQFF
13	TRBV7-9	NA	many	TRBJ1-1	TGTGCCAGCAGCTTTGTTGAGAACACTGAAGCTTTCTTT	CASSFVENTEAFF
15	TRBV5-1	TRBD1	once	TRBJ1-6	TGCGCCAGCAGCTTAGGACAGGGGTTAAATTCACCCCTCCACTTT	CASSLGQGLNSPLHF
14	TRBV9	TRBD2	once	TRBJ2-1	TGTGCCAGCAGCCCAAACGGGGGGTACAATGAGCAGTTCTTC	CASSPNGGYNEQFF
15	TRBV7-2	TRBD2	NA	TRBJ2-5	TGTGCCAGCAGCCTGGGGACTAGCGGACAAGAGACCCAGTACTTC	CASSLGTSGQETQYF
13	TRBV12-3/TRBV12-4	TRBD1	NA	TRBJ2-7	TGTGCCAGCGGGGGACAGACATACTACGAGCAGTACTTC	CASGGQTYYEQYF
11	TRBV20-1	NA	NA	TRBJ2-1	TGCAGTGCCAGCAGGGGGGATGAGCAGTTCTTC	CSASRGDEQFF
14	TRBV19	TRBD1	NA	TRBJ1-2	TGTGCCAGCGTGACAGGGGGCGCAGCCTATGGCTACACCTTC	CASVTGGAAYGYTF
15	TRBV15	TRBD1	few	TRBJ1-5	TGTGCCACCAGTCCCGGGACAGGGGGCAATCAGCCCCAGCATTTT	CATSPGTGGNQPQHF
14	TRBV27	NA	many	TRBJ1-2	TGTGCCAGCAGTTTATCCCTTTTGAACCCTGGCTACACCTTC	CASSLSLLNPGYTF
18	TRBV16	NA	NA	TRBJ1-2	TGTGCCAGCAGCCAATCTCATTTGGGGGGCGGACGTAACTATGGCTACACCTTC	CASSQSHLGGGRNYGYTF
14	TRBV6-5	NA	NA	TRBJ1-4	TGTGCCAGCAGTTCCCCTTTGGGCCGCGAAAAACTGTTTTTT	CASSSPLGREKLFF
13	TRBV7-3	NA	NA	TRBJ2-2	TGTGCCAGCAGCTTAATGCACACCGGGGAGCTGTTTTTT	CASSLMHTGELFF
12	TRBV6-6	NA	few	TRBJ2-7	TGTGCCAGCAGGCAAGCTGCCTACGAGCAGTACTTC	CASRQAAYEQYF
14	TRBV6-6	NA	few	TRBJ1-2	TGTGCCAGCAGCCCAAGACAGGCCAACTATGGCTACACCTTC	CASSPRQANYGYTF
16	TRBV5-4	TRBD1	NA	TRBJ1-2	TGTGCCAGCAGCGTAGACAGGGATCCCGCGTTAGCTGGCTACACCTTC	CASSVDRDPALAGYTF
14	TRBV6-5	TRBD1	NA	TRBJ1-5	TGTGCCAGCAGCGAGACAGGGGGCGGACAGCCCCAGCATTTT	CASSETGGGQPQHF
16	TRBV5-5	NA	NA	TRBJ1-5	TGTGCCAGCAGCCTGGAGGTTCACCGGGGCAATCAGCCCCAGCATTTT	CASSLEVHRGNQPQHF
16	TRBV5-1	TRBD1	NA	TRBJ2-5	TGCGCCAGCAGCAGATCGACAGGGTTGAGTGAAGAGACCCAGTACTTC	CASSRSTGLSEETQYF
16	TRBV19	NA	once	TRBJ1-2	TGTGCCAGTAGTATGTCAGGGGTCACAAGACGCCCCGGCTACACCTTC	CASSMSGVTRRPGYTF
14	TRBV5-1	NA	NA	TRBJ2-7	TGCGCCAGCAGCTTGGCGGCAGGCGACTACGAGCAGTACTTC	CASSLAAGDYEQYF
14	TRBV6-1	NA	NA	TRBJ2-7	TGTGCCAGCAGTGATATGTTCGGACTCTACGAGCAGTACTTC	CASSDMFGLYEQYF
16	TRBV11-3	TRBD2	NA	TRBJ2-5	TGTGCCAGCAGCCCCGGCAGACTAGCGGGAAGTGAGACCCAGTACTTC	CASSPGRLAGSETQYF
16	TRBV18	TRBD1	NA	TRBJ1-3	TGTGCCAGCTCACCATCCGGGACAGGAGCCGGAAACACCATATATTTT	CASSPSGTGAGNTIYF
16	TRBV5-1	NA	NA	TRBJ1-3	TGCGCCAGCAGCTCGGGGAGTGGGAGCTCTGGAAACACCATATATTTT	CASSSGSGSSGNTIYF
15	TRBV7-2	TRBD1	NA	TRBJ1-3	TGTGCCAGCAGCCCCTGGACAGGGTCTGGAAACACCATATATTTT	CASSPWTGSGNTIYF
12	TRBV6-5	NA	NA	TRBJ2-1	TGTGCCAGCAGCCCAGGACGCGATGAGCAGTTCTTC	CASSPGRDEQFF
13	TRBV5-4	NA	NA	TRBJ2-5	TGTGCCACCTCATGGACGGACCAAGAGACCCAGTACTTC	CATSWTDQETQYF
14	TRBV5-1	NA	once	TRBJ2-6	TGCGCCAGCAGCCGAGGGTCTGGGGCCAACGTCCTGACTTTC	CASSRGSGANVLTF
13	TRBV15	TRBD1	NA	TRBJ2-7	TGTGCCACCAGCAGCCAACAGGGGTACGAGCAGTACTTC	CATSSQQGYEQYF